This TCR beta chain was observed in a study of blood T cell repertoires in COVID-19 (dated by TCRdb to 2018 to 2020). About the investigation overall: Samples covering the acute and convalescent phases of COVID-19 were provided by collaborators in the United States, Italy and Spain. The prospective study material was composed of cDNA or gDNA derived from T cells, B-cell-depleted T cells, or PBMCs. The dataset comprised deeply sampled blood TCRbeta repertoires from subjects exposed to, actively infected with, or recovered from COVID-19. The repertoires were released in a freely available public database intended as a resource for research on the immune response to SARS-CoV-2. Samples came from the ongoing ImmuneRACE study (first 160 participants) plus 1,254 subjects from 6 global collaborators. Sample metadata almost always included a de-identified subject ID, COVID-19 status, age in years and sex. HLA class I and class II types, where available, came from metadata supplied by the sample provider rather than from assay-based typing.

Enrolling through a virtual design, the prospective study's participants ranged in age from roughly 18 to 95 years and lived across 24 United States geographic areas. In the prospective study, participants were assigned to cohorts based on the clinical history participants reported in a screening survey and a study questionnaire. In the prospective study, whole blood, serum and a nasopharyngeal or oropharyngeal swab were collected from each participant by mobile phlebotomists. Participants in the prospective study had the option to provide additional blood draws and questionnaires over a roughly 2-month period. Blood samples from the prospective study were shipped frozen or at room temperature prior to DNA extraction. The immunoSEQ Assay, a bias-controlled multiplex PCR, was used to amplify TCRbeta CDR3 regions from genomic DNA. As for how the authors treated the data: The number of nucleated cells in each sample was estimated from the amplification of reference gene primers within the assay. To quantify the absolute abundance of each unique TCRbeta CDR3 rearrangement, sequence reads were collapsed and filtered. For each sample, productive Simpson clonality was calculated by taking the square root of Simpson's diversity index across productive rearrangements. Drawn from immuneACCESS, this table holds only the in-frame rearrangements with V and J called that TCRdb kept. Clones are partly lost; checked studies trace under half to an unresolved V gene and leave the rest unexplained. That table supplies the V and J calls and clone size; D and trimming were determined from the DNA. The sample data list fewer than 200,000 clones, and about 88% of these were observed just once. 1.2% of the sample belongs to the ten largest clones.

As concerns this clone: Its antigen target is currently unknown. Base-call qualities are not available, and no considerably larger clone is one nucleotide away.

According to the germline V gene, CDR1 reads KGHDR and CDR2 reads SFDVKD. V is clipped by 7 bases and J by 2 bases, and the sequence between their germline boundaries is 7 bases long. Its CDR3 holds 12 amino acids, cysteine through phenylalanine. The only DNA kept is the CDR3, 36 bases in frame from the first base. Findings and caveats that apply to the study as a whole: How much clinical and demographic metadata was included differed by source and by participant, and the metadata was provided uncurated.

The TCR comes from a human donor with acute COVID-19. The donor label of this sample is uncertain. The rearranged segments are TRBV24-1 and TRBJ1-1; the D gene identity is not certain. Sequenced sample: PBMCs or T cells enriched from blood (not recorded which). The sequenced DNA: TGTGCCACCAGGAGTCCCAACACTGAAGCTTTCTTT. It is translated as CATRSPNTEAFF.